The 8 T cell receptor beta chains in this list originate from one sample, sequenced in a study of response to subunit inactivated influenza vaccine. Each CDR3 protein gets one entry after TCRdb re-called the RT-PCR reads with MiXCR. The sample consists of about 520,000 distinct CDR3 sequences, 25% of them appearing once. The specimen comprised CD4+ T cells sorted from PBMCs, sampled about 5 days after vaccination. These receptors all stem from a man in his fifties who received an inactivated influenza vaccine.

The rearrangement uses TRBV6-1 and TRBJ2-2; D call uncertain. The V gene lost 3 bases and the J gene lost 8 bases, with 10 bases spanning the gap. In germline, CDR1 is MNHNS, CDR2 SASEGT. The CDR3 contains 13 residues. The CDR3 loop is CASSESQRGELFF. The CDR3 nucleotides are TGTGCCAGCAGTGAGAGCCAAAGAGGGGAGCTGTTTTTT.

This clonotype was found a few times. V usage is TRBV4-1 and J usage is TRBJ1-3; 8 bases match TRBD1. V shed 4 bases and J 4 bases; nucleotides not matched to a gene: 9. This CDR3 is built from 16 residues. Germline V gene lookup returns CDR1 MGHRA and CDR2 YSYEKL. The CDR3 spells CASSLFDRGEGNTIYF. The CDR3, as DNA: TGCGCCAGCAGCCTCTTCGACAGGGGAGAGGGAAACACCATATATTTT.

V gene TRBV29-1 combines with J gene TRBJ2-1; D unresolved. Germline lookup yields CDR1 SQVTM and CDR2 ANQGSEA. The CDR3 has 12 residues. Trimming shortened V by 6 bases and J by 6 bases, and 12 bases separated the two germline ends. CDR3 sequence reads: CSVAVSSNEQFF. In DNA, the CDR3 is TGCAGCGTGGCGGTAAGCAGCAATGAGCAGTTCTTC.

The chain links TRBV5-1 to TRBJ1-6; D gene uncertain. In germline, CDR1 is SGHRS, CDR2 YFSETQ. The germline V and J ends were trimmed by 0 bases and 3 bases, with 7 bases remaining between them. The CDR3 has 15 residues. In DNA form, the CDR3 reads TGCGCCAGCAGCTTGGCCGAGGGCTATAATTCACCCCTCCACTTT. Translating gives CASSLAEGYNSPLHF.

This sequence joins TRBV12-3 or TRBV12-4 and TRBJ2-1; TRBD2 matches 7 bases. V was clipped by 6 bases and J by 8 bases; unmatched bases: 13. The CDR3 runs 15 residues. CDR3 bases: TGTGCCAGCAGATCCGGAGCGGGAAGACGGGATGAGCAGTTCTTC. Protein: CASRSGAGRRDEQFF.

This clonotype was counted a few times. The rearrangement uses TRBV4-3 and TRBJ2-7; 8 bases line up with TRBD2. The CDR3 has 15 amino acids. The ends lost 3 bases at V and 2 bases at J; junction bases unmatched: 6. Germline values: CDR1 LGHNA, CDR2 YSLEER. CDR3 coding DNA: TGCGCCAGCAGCCAGGATAGCGGGGCGACCTACGAGCAGTACTTC. This codes for CASSQDSGATYEQYF.

This clonotype was picked up a small number of times. The chain joins TRBV5-1 to TRBJ2-3, with D perhaps TRBD2 (6 bases). The ends were cut back, 6 bases at V and 2 bases at J, with 16 bases in the middle. Germline values: CDR1 SGHRS, CDR2 YFSETQ. This CDR3 has 15 amino acids. DNA for the CDR3: TGCGCCAGCAATTGGGAGGCGGGAACCACAGATACGCAGTATTTT. It is translated as CASNWEAGTTDTQYF.

The chain recombines TRBV23-1 with TRBJ2-7, with a tentative D call TRBD1 (6 bases). TRBV23-1 is filed as an ORF, its function uncertain. Trimming pared 2 bases from V and 6 bases from J, leaving 14 bases between. The CDR3 is made up of 14 amino acids. This CDR3 is CASSQTTGSREQYF. The CDR3 DNA is TGCGCCAGCAGTCAAACCACAGGGTCTCGCGAGCAGTACTTC.